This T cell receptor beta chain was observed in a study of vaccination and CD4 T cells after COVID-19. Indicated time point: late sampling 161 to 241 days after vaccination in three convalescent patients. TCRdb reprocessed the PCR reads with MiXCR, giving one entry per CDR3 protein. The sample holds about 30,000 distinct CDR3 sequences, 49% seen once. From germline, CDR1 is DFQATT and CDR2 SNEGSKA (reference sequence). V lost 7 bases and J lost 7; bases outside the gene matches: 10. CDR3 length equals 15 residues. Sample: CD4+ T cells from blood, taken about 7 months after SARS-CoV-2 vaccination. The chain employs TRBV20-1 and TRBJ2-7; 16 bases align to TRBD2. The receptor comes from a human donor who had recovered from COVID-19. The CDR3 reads CSGGTSGRALGEQYF. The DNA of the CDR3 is TGCAGTGGCGGGACTAGCGGGAGGGCCTTGGGGGAGCAGTACTTC.